Below, 21 T cell receptor beta chains from the same sample are listed, as sequenced in a study of blood T cell repertoires in COVID-19. Some clones are missing from TCRdb's copy, which holds only in-frame ones; the method was immunoSEQ multiplex PCR. Of some 100,000 clones listed, over 85% are singletons. Sequenced input: peripheral blood. Receptor source: an older man with acute or convalescent COVID-19.

The chain joins TRBV6-2 or TRBV6-3 to TRBJ2-3, with 8 positions matching TRBD2. CDR3 length equals 15 residues. The germline V gene encodes CDR1 MNHEY and CDR2 SVGEGT. V shed 1 base, J shed 3 bases, and the junction held 3 bases outside the gene matches. The CDR3 DNA is TGTGCCAGCAGTTACTGGGGACTAGGTACAGATACGCAGTATTTT. It encodes CASSYWGLGTDTQYF.

The chain employs TRBV5-1 and TRBJ2-2; 8 bases fit TRBD2. The CDR3 is 16 residues long. CDR1 is SGHRS and CDR2 is YFSETQ in the germline V gene. J lost 3 bases, V lost 0 bases, and 4 bases had no gene match. The CDR3: CASSLDGRAYTGELFF. The CDR3 DNA reads as TGCGCCAGCAGCTTGGACGGGAGGGCCTACACCGGGGAGCTGTTTTTT.

The J gene is TRBJ2-1, the V gene TRBV7-9; no clear D. The V gene's germline CDR1 is SEHNR and CDR2 FQNEAQ (reference sequence). Trimming removed 3 bases at V and 0 bases at J, with 6 bases between. This CDR3 spans 14 amino acids. CDR3 sequence: CASSFERSYNEQFF. The DNA of the CDR3 is TGTGCCAGCAGCTTCGAGCGCTCCTACAATGAGCAGTTCTTC. The variable domain in full, with the rest retrieved from reference TRBV7-9 and TRBJ2-1, is DTGVSQNPRHKITKRGQNVTFRCDPISEHNRLYWYRQTLGQGPEFLTYFQNEAQLEKSRLLSDRFSAERPKGSFSTLEIQRTEQGDSAMYLCASSFERSYNEQFFGPGTRLTVL.

The CDR3 sequence: CASSRSGANVLTF. In DNA form, the CDR3 reads TGTGCCAGCAGCCGGTCGGGGGCCAACGTCCTGACTTTC. The chain uses TRBV5-6 and TRBJ2-6; the D is unclear. Germline V CDR1 and CDR2: SGHDT, YYEEEE. With 4 bases removed from V and 4 bases from J, the gap between germline ends came to 6 bases. The CDR3 runs 13 residues.

The chain recombines TRBV2 with TRBJ1-1, with D perhaps matching TRBD1 (5 bases). Germline assignment: CDR1 SNHLY and CDR2 FYNNEI. The CDR3 is made up of 15 amino acids. With 2 bases removed from V and 1 base from J, the gap between germline ends came to 11 bases. The CDR3 DNA reads as TGTGCCAGCAGTGAATGGACACCAAGGAACACTGAAGCTTTCTTT. It is translated as CASSEWTPRNTEAFF.

In this sample, this clone turned up a few times. The chain combines TRBV6-5 with TRBJ2-7; 10 nucleotides match TRBD1. The ends lost 1 base at V and 5 bases at J; junction bases unmatched: 5. Germline V gene data show CDR1 as MNHEY and CDR2 as SVGAGI. The CDR3 loop spans 15 amino acids. CDR3 bases: TGTGCCAGCAGTTACTGGGGGACAGGGGAGGACGAGCAGTACTTC. As protein: CASSYWGTGEDEQYF.

The V call is TRBV19, the J call TRBJ1-2; TRBD1 agrees at 9 bases. From germline, CDR1 is LNHDA and CDR2 SQIVND (reference sequence). This CDR3 is built from 17 residues. J was trimmed by 3 bases and V by 10 bases; bases with no gene match: 18. The CDR3 sequence: CATKGKGQGGQYYGYTF. DNA for the CDR3: TGTGCCACGAAGGGAAAGGGACAGGGCGGACAATACTATGGCTACACCTTC.

The chain links TRBV19 to TRBJ2-7; D remains ambiguous. The CDR3 runs to 13 residues. V was clipped by 5 bases and J by 0 bases, with 8 bases between them. The germline V gene has CDR1 LNHDA and CDR2 SQIVND (reference sequence). The CDR3 region is CASSPSVSYEQYF. For the CDR3, the DNA is TGTGCCAGTAGTCCCTCCGTCTCCTACGAGCAGTACTTC.

The CDR3 nucleotides read TGCGCCAGCAGCCCTATGGGGGCAATGGGAAACACCATATATTTT. This codes for CASSPMGAMGNTIYF. The V and J genes are TRBV5-1 and TRBJ1-3; D may be TRBD1 (6 bases). There are 15 residues in the CDR3. V gave up 4 bases and J gave up 4 bases, with 15 bases separating them. CDR1 is SGHRS and CDR2 is YFSETQ in the germline V gene.

The genes are TRBV25-1 and TRBJ1-2; D is unresolved. V was shortened by 2 bases and J by 5 bases, with 12 bases between the two germline ends. The CDR3 covers 14 residues. Germline loops: CDR1 MGHDK, CDR2 SYGVNS. CDR3 loop: CASSEIAAKYGYTF. The CDR3 DNA sequence: TGTGCCAGCAGTGAAATAGCGGCAAAATATGGCTACACCTTC.

This rearrangement joins TRBV5-1 to TRBJ2-1; 7 positions agree with TRBD2. CDR1 and CDR2 (germline): SGHRS, YFSETQ. Trimming removed 5 bases from V and 0 bases from J; junction bases left unmatched: 8. The CDR3 covers 16 residues. The CDR3: CASSPLAASSYNEQFF. The CDR3, as DNA: TGCGCCAGCAGTCCGCTAGCGGCGAGCTCCTACAATGAGCAGTTCTTC. Variable domain in full (rest from reference TRBV5-1 and TRBJ2-1): KAGVTQTPRYLIKTRGQQVTLSCSPISGHRSVSWYQQTPGQGLQFLFEYFSETQRNKGNFPGRFSGRQFSNSRSEMNVSTLELGDSALYLCASSPLAASSYNEQFFGPGTRLTVL.

This rearrangement joins TRBV2 to TRBJ1-5; D is possibly TRBD1 (5 bases). This CDR3 contains 14 residues. Per the germline V gene, CDR1 is SNHLY and CDR2 is FYNNEI. V lost 5 bases and J 5 bases, leaving 13 bases between the germline ends. CDR3 residues: CASSSDSSYQPQHF. CDR3 bases: TGTGCCAGCAGTAGTGACAGCTCATATCAGCCCCAGCATTTT.

This rearrangement joins TRBV11-3 to TRBJ2-3, with D perhaps matching TRBD1 (5 bases). Germline values: CDR1 SGHNT, CDR2 YENEEA. The CDR3 has 13 amino acids. V lost 5 bases, J lost 2 bases, and 8 bases lay in between. CDR3 in amino acids: CASSEGDTDTQYF. CDR3 in DNA: TGTGCCAGCAGCGAAGGGGACACAGATACGCAGTATTTT.

The chain carries TRBV10-3 and TRBJ2-7; 11 bases map to TRBD2. The CDR3 has 16 amino acids. CDR1 is ENHRY and CDR2 is SYGVKD in the germline V gene. Unmatched junction bases numbered 6, after V lost 2 bases and J lost 3 bases. This chain's CDR3 is CAISERTSGHLYEQYF. For the CDR3, the DNA is TGTGCCATCAGTGAGAGGACTAGCGGGCATCTCTACGAGCAGTACTTC.

This clone was observed once. This rearrangement joins TRBV29-1 to TRBJ1-2; D is unresolved. Trimming cost V 3 bases and J 8 bases, with 13 bases left between them. Germline CDR1 is SQVTM and CDR2 is ANQGSEA. The CDR3 covers 12 residues. This CDR3 is CSVDEARHGYTF. In nucleotides, the CDR3 is TGCAGCGTTGACGAGGCAAGGCACGGCTACACCTTC.

The rearrangement joins TRBV2 to TRBJ2-7; D remains ambiguous. V lost 1 base, J lost 1 base, and 5 bases lay in between. The CDR3 has 13 amino acids. Looked up from germline, CDR1 is SNHLY and CDR2 is FYNNEI. CDR3 coding DNA: TGTGCCAGCAGTGAAGGAGGATCCTACGAGCAGTACTTC. This encodes CASSEGGSYEQYF.

The chain couples TRBV14 to TRBJ1-1, with 7 bases identical to TRBD1. J lost 2 bases, V lost 4 bases, and 7 bases had no gene match. Looked up from germline, CDR1 is SGHDN and CDR2 is FVKESK. This CDR3 contains 15 residues. The CDR3 nucleotides are TGTGCCAGCAGCCCTATCGGGACAGCCAACACTGAAGCTTTCTTT. This encodes CASSPIGTANTEAFF.

The chain combines TRBV7-2 with TRBJ1-1; D is possibly TRBD1 (5 bases). The CDR3 loop spans 13 amino acids. Trimming took 5 bases from V and 3 from J, leaving 10 bases between them. Germline V gene lookup returns CDR1 SGHTA and CDR2 FQGNSA. CDR3 in amino acids: CASSLRGDTEAFF. In DNA form, the CDR3 reads TGTGCCAGCAGCCTACGGGGGGACACTGAAGCTTTCTTT.

The chain recombines TRBV7-9 with TRBJ1-4; the D gene is possibly TRBD1 (6 bases). V was cut by 5 bases and J by 16 bases, with 17 bases left in between. The CDR3 runs to 12 residues. Germline V gene data show CDR1 as SEHNR and CDR2 as FQNEAQ (reference sequence). This chain's CDR3 is CASSQWDTVAFF. The CDR3 DNA sequence: TGTGCCAGCAGCCAATGGGACACGGTGGCGTTTTTT.

This chain joins TRBV28 and TRBJ2-2, with TRBD2 matching over 12 bases. From germline, CDR1 is MDHEN and CDR2 SYDVKM. V gave up 0 bases and J gave up 3 bases; unmatched junction bases: 2. This CDR3 contains 17 residues. The CDR3 here is CASSLWASGGDTGELFF. The CDR3 DNA follows: TGTGCCAGCAGTTTATGGGCTAGCGGGGGGGACACCGGGGAGCTGTTTTTT.

This sequence joins TRBV6-5 and TRBJ2-7; 12 bases fit TRBD2. The CDR3 length is 13 residues. Germline CDR1 and CDR2: MNHEY and SVGAGI. V gave up 4 bases and J gave up 7 bases; unmatched junction bases: 2. The DNA for the CDR3 is TGTGCCAGCAGTTCCGGACTAGCGGGAGAGCAGTACTTC. Translated, it gives CASSSGLAGEQYF.